This record concerns one T cell receptor (beta chain) sequence. Antigen: not known. V gave up 4 bases and J gave up 9 bases; unmatched junction bases: 20. The CDR3 extends over 17 amino acids. Germline V gene lookup returns CDR1 GTSNPN and CDR2 SVGIG (reference sequence). The record originates from a study of T cell repertoires in cytomegalovirus infection. Study details: It can be stated that public TCR beta signatures indicated CMV infection as well as a matching HLA type. Study conclusions and caveats: There were HLA-C-restricted CMV-specific TCR beta clonotypes dominating the ex vivo response. Cumulative public TCR beta family frequency identified CMV carriers with the relevant HLA.

TCRdb called the reads again in MiXCR, with one record for every CDR3 protein. The sample has just under 550,000 distinct CDR3 sequences, more than 25% seen once; the top ten hold 13%. The rearrangement uses TRBV30 and TRBJ2-2; 7 bases map to TRBD2. This receptor was obtained from a human donor in good health (CMV status not recorded). Some clones in this sample may be carry-over from other donors' samples. The sample consisted of PBMCs. CDR3 amino acids: CAWKESGGSEGDRELFF. As DNA, the CDR3 is TGTGCCTGGAAAGAGTCGGGCGGGAGCGAGGGCGACAGGGAGCTGTTTTTT.